This T cell receptor beta chain comes out of a study of T cells in Graves' hyperthyroidism and ophthalmopathy. This clonotype was observed many times. Its antigen is currently unknown. Each diagnosis was grounded in clinical symptoms, serum thyroxine and TRAb, thyroid ultrasound, and orbital computed tomography. PBMCs were derived from 7.5 to 10 ml fresh peripheral blood. The study's findings and limits: A 13 V-J model separated ophthalmopathy from stable hyperthyroidism. Ophthalmopathy prediction by the model preceded onset by a median approximately 6.9 months.

Germline V gene lookup returns CDR1 DFQATT and CDR2 SNEGSKA (reference sequence). Germline trimming cut 5 bases from V and 2 bases from J; bases unmatched to any gene: 5. This CDR3 is 14 amino acids long. Amplification yielded TCR beta CDR3 regions, with RNA transcripts as the source. During a first-round RT-PCR of the TCR CDR3, the HTBI primer set was used. TCRdb used MiXCR to reprocess the multiplex PCR reads, holding one entry per CDR3 protein. Of 700,000 or so distinct CDR3 sequences listed, roughly 15% are singletons. This clonotype originated in a man younger than 30 with Graves' hyperthyroidism. Material: blood. V and J are TRBV20-1 and TRBJ2-5, with 10 nucleotides matching TRBD1. CDR3 nucleotides: TGCAGTGCTTCTCGGACAGGGGGTCAAGAGACCCAGTACTTC. It codes for CSASRTGGQETQYF.